This TCR beta chain emerged from a study of blood T cell repertoires in COVID-19 (dated by TCRdb to the early 2020s). Context from the whole study: Collaborator samples came from the United States, Italy and Spain and covered acute and convalescent phases of COVID-19. The prospective study material was composed of cDNA or gDNA derived from T cells, B-cell-depleted T cells, or PBMCs. Samples were obtained from the ongoing ImmuneRACE study (first 160 participants) and from about 1,300 subjects provided by 6 global collaborators. HLA class I and class II types, where available, came from metadata supplied by the sample provider rather than from assay-based typing. The repertoires were released in a freely available public database meant as a resource for research on the immune response to SARS-CoV-2. The sample metadata nearly always contained a de-identified subject ID, COVID-19 status, age in years and sex. Deeply sampled blood TCRbeta repertoires from subjects exposed to, actively infected with, or recovered from COVID-19 were included in the dataset. The research as a whole found: The amount of clinical and demographic metadata varied by source and participant and was provided uncurated.

Turning to this clone: Its antigen is unknown. No base quality information exists; no much larger clone differs at one position.

TCRbeta CDR3 regions were amplified from genomic DNA using the immunoSEQ Assay, a bias-controlled multiplex PCR. As for the authors' bioinformatics: Nucleated cell counts per sample were estimated from amplification of reference gene primers within the assay. To quantify the absolute abundance of each unique TCRbeta CDR3 rearrangement, sequence reads were collapsed and filtered. For each sample, productive Simpson clonality was calculated as the square root of Simpson's diversity index over productive rearrangements. The table comes from immuneACCESS by way of TCRdb, which keeps in-frame sequences with V and J called. Part of the clones is missing from these tables; in studies checked, under half for an unresolved V gene and the rest for unknown reasons. The V and J calls and clone size were taken over from that table, and D and trimming were inferred from the DNA. For this sample the table gives more than 200,000 clones, of which over 75% were detected only once. The top ten constitute 5.9% of the sample.

Whole blood was collected in K2EDTA tubes by collaborating institutions according to the institutions' own protocols. Collaborator samples were shipped for TCRbeta analysis as frozen whole blood, isolated PBMCs, or DNA extracted from either sample type. The germline V gene (reference sequence) gives CDR1 as GTSNPN and CDR2 as SVGIG. At the junction V is shortened by 4 bases and J by 6 bases; bases outside the gene matches: 12. Counted from cysteine to phenylalanine, this CDR3 has 15 amino acids. The entry retains the CDR3 DNA only, 45 bases that are in frame from base 1. This clonotype originated in a man aged 80 or over with acute or convalescent COVID-19. The V gene is TRBV30 and the J gene is TRBJ2-1; the central 7 bases match TRBD2. Sequenced input: peripheral blood. The nucleotide sequence is given as TGTGCCTGGAATAGACTAGCAGTGAGTAGCAATGAGCAGTTCTTC. The encoded protein is CAWNRLAVSSNEQFF.